One and the same sample provided the 29 T cell receptor beta chains below, sequenced in a study of blood T cells in healthy people across ages. Through a sample-barcoded 5' primer and a J-beta primer mix, a second PCR was run for roughly 6 to 12 cycles. TCRdb itself ran the 5' RACE reads through MiXCR, one entry per CDR3 protein. In the table there are around 2 million distinct CDR3 sequences, approximately 40% of which are singletons. Sequencing input: blood. The receptors come from a human donor in good health.

This clonotype was detected only a few times. The chain carries TRBV12-3 or TRBV12-4 and TRBJ2-3; 12 nucleotides align to TRBD2. With 5 bases clipped from V and 5 bases from J, the junction kept 17 bases outside the gene matches. The CDR3 contains 19 residues. CDR3 bases: TGTGCCAGCAGTAACACCAGACGACTAGCGGGGGACCGAATAGATACGCAGTATTTT. Translating gives CASSNTRRLAGDRIDTQYF.

This clonotype was counted between two and nine times. The chain joins TRBV7-8 to TRBJ2-7; D is possibly TRBD2 (5 bases). Germline CDR1 SGHVS, CDR2 FQNEAQ. V dropped 1 base and J dropped 2 bases, with 18 bases sitting between them. The CDR3 is made up of 17 amino acids. CDR3 loop: CASSLEAGRVRTYEQYF. The CDR3 DNA sequence: TGTGCCAGCAGCTTAGAGGCGGGCCGGGTGCGAACCTACGAGCAGTACTTC.

The chain recombines TRBV7-3 with TRBJ2-5; tentatively, D is TRBD1 or TRBD2 (6 bases each). The CDR3 spans 16 residues. The V gene lost 0 bases and the J gene lost 4 bases, with 15 bases spanning the gap. From germline, CDR1 is SGHTA and CDR2 FQGTGA. CDR3 in DNA: TGTGCCAGCAGCTTAACGAGGACGGGGGCGGGAGAGACCCAGTACTTC. This encodes CASSLTRTGAGETQYF.

The chain couples TRBV5-1 to TRBJ2-2; TRBD2 aligns across 8 bases. Germline V lookup: CDR1 SGHRS, CDR2 YFSETQ. The CDR3 totals 17 residues. After removal of 4 bases from V and 0 bases from J, the junction contained 8 bases not matched to a gene. CDR3 protein: CASSPLPGGANTGELFF. The CDR3, as DNA: TGCGCCAGCAGCCCCCTACCCGGGGGGGCGAACACCGGGGAGCTGTTTTTT. Full variable domain (rest looked up from reference TRBV5-1 and TRBJ2-2): KAGVTQTPRYLIKTRGQQVTLSCSPISGHRSVSWYQQTPGQGLQFLFEYFSETQRNKGNFPGRFSGRQFSNSRSEMNVSTLELGDSALYLCASSPLPGGANTGELFFGEGSRLTVL.

The genes are TRBV4-3 and TRBJ2-3, with D maybe TRBD1 (5 bases). CDR1 and CDR2 (germline): LGHNA, YSLEER. V was shortened by 0 bases and J by 14 bases, with 12 bases between the two germline ends. This CDR3 spans 12 amino acids. Here the CDR3 reads CASSQEGPPRYF. In DNA form, the CDR3 reads TGCGCCAGCAGCCAAGAGGGGCCTCCGCGGTATTTT.

This clonotype was seen more than once but under ten times. The chain has TRBV20-1 and TRBJ2-3, with 9 bases that match TRBD2. The germline V gene has CDR1 DFQATT and CDR2 SNEGSKA (reference sequence). The CDR3 has 17 amino acids. With V trimmed by 5 bases and J by 6 bases, 18 bases remained unmatched. CDR3 amino acids: CSAARSQRGDGGDTQYF. The CDR3 DNA reads TGCAGTGCTGCCCGAAGTCAGCGGGGGGACGGAGGGGATACGCAGTATTTT.

This clonotype was observed a handful of times. The rearrangement uses TRBV11-1 and TRBJ1-1; TRBD1 might be the D (6 bases). Trimming took 5 bases from V and 1 from J, leaving 14 bases between them. Germline V gene data show CDR1 as SGHAT and CDR2 as FQDESV (reference sequence). This CDR3 region has 15 residues. For the CDR3, the DNA is TGTGCCAGCAGCCGAAACAGGGTAGAGAACACTGAAGCTTTCTTT. It is translated as CASSRNRVENTEAFF.

As for this clonotype: The germline gene is not matched at one end of the junction; a read error may be the cause. CDR3 in amino acids: CASGQSSDRVNSPLHF. CDR3 DNA: TGTGCCAGCGGCCAATCATCAGACAGGGTAAATTCACCCCTCCACTTT. The chain links TRBV3-1 to TRBJ1-6; 7 nucleotides match TRBD1. Germline V gene data show CDR1 as LGHDT and CDR2 as YNNKEL (reference sequence). The CDR3 consists of 16 residues.

Of note for this clonotype: Germline and junction disagree at one end, which may indicate a read error. The J gene is TRBJ2-1, the V gene TRBV20-1; D gene uncertain. CDR3 length equals 14 residues. Looked up from germline, CDR1 is DFQATT and CDR2 is SNEGSKA (reference sequence). The CDR3 nucleotides read TGTAGTGCTAGTCTGCCTACCACCAATAATGAGCAGTTCTTC. Translating it yields CSASLPTTNNEQFF.

V is TRBV5-1 and J is TRBJ1-1; 8 nucleotides match TRBD1. The junction had 7 bases not matched to a gene; V was cut back by 4 bases and J by 2 bases. The CDR3 length is 15 residues. Germline lookup yields CDR1 SGHRS and CDR2 YFSETQ. CDR3 protein: CASSVQGAGNTEAFF. CDR3 nucleotides: TGCGCCAGCAGCGTGCAGGGGGCCGGTAACACTGAAGCTTTCTTT.

On this clonotype: At one end the junction does not follow the germline gene, possibly because of a read error. The chain uses TRBV12-5 and TRBJ2-6; 11 bases agree with TRBD1. This CDR3 spans 20 amino acids. Germline assignment: CDR1 LGHNT and CDR2 FRNRAP. The CDR3 is CTSGSPSGTGGVSGANVPTF. The CDR3 nucleotides read TGTACTAGTGGTTCACCCTCGGGGACAGGGGGTGTCTCTGGGGCCAACGTCCCGACTTTC.

The V gene is TRBV7-2, the J gene TRBJ2-3; the match to TRBD2 covers 9 bases. The CDR3 is 18 amino acids. V lost 4 bases, J lost 4 bases, and 15 bases stayed unmatched. From germline, CDR1 is SGHTA and CDR2 FQGNSA. The CDR3 sequence is CASSSLLTRGGVADTQYF. In DNA, the CDR3 is TGTGCCAGCAGCTCATTATTGACTCGCGGGGGGGTTGCAGATACGCAGTATTTT.

This chain uses TRBV7-2 with TRBJ2-6; D is undetermined. V was clipped by 6 bases and J by 3 bases, with 6 bases between them. Germline assignment: CDR1 SGHTA and CDR2 FQGNSA. The CDR3 runs 13 residues. The CDR3, as DNA: TGTGCCAGCAGAGGTTTTGGGGCCAACGTCCTGACTTTC. The encoded protein is CASRGFGANVLTF.

A few counts support this clonotype. CDR3 protein: CASSLLSGGQPYNEQFF. In nucleotides, the CDR3 is TGCGCCAGCAGCCTACTTAGCGGGGGCCAACCCTACAATGAGCAGTTCTTC. The genes are TRBV4-1 and TRBJ2-1; the match to TRBD2 covers 9 bases. Germline V lookup: CDR1 MGHRA, CDR2 YSYEKL. CDR3 size: 17 residues. The junction had 9 bases not matched to a gene; V was cut back by 4 bases and J by 2 bases.

This clonotype was counted between two and nine times. This chain joins TRBV13 and TRBJ2-1; 9 nucleotides match TRBD1. J was trimmed by 8 bases and V by 4 bases; bases with no gene match: 12. CDR3 length: 16 amino acids. Germline values: CDR1 PRHDT, CDR2 FYEKMQ (reference sequence). The CDR3 region has the DNA TGTGCCAGCAGCTCCGGACAGGGGTCAAGGATCCATGAGCAGTTCTTC. This gives the protein CASSSGQGSRIHEQFF.

The CDR3 bases are TGTGCCAGCAGCTTAACCCGGGACAGGGCGGTTCAGCCCCAGCATTTT. Encoded protein: CASSLTRDRAVQPQHF. The J gene is TRBJ1-5, the V gene TRBV7-8, with 9 bases identical to TRBD1. The junction had 8 bases not matched to a gene; V was cut back by 2 bases and J by 6 bases. Germline V CDR1 and CDR2: SGHVS, FQNEAQ. This CDR3 comprises 16 residues.

This clonotype was found a few times. The chain has TRBV7-3 and TRBJ1-2; TRBD1 matches at 10 bases. CDR1 is SGHTA, CDR2 FQGTGA, per germline. There are 14 residues in the CDR3. V lost 2 bases, J lost 6 bases, and 3 bases stayed unmatched. The CDR3 DNA sequence: TGTGCCAGCAGCTTATGGGGGACAGGGGATGGCTACACCTTC. This encodes CASSLWGTGDGYTF.

V usage is TRBV20-1 and J usage is TRBJ1-2; 7 nucleotides match TRBD1. The germline gives CDR1 DFQATT, CDR2 SNEGSKA (reference sequence). Trimming removed 0 bases from V and 8 bases from J; junction bases left unmatched: 12. The CDR3 covers 15 residues. The chain's CDR3 is CSARDPWATGDGYTF. CDR3 nucleotides: TGCAGTGCTAGAGATCCGTGGGCTACAGGGGACGGCTACACCTTC.

This clonotype came up a few times. The chain combines TRBV3-1 with TRBJ1-1; tentatively, D is TRBD1 (5 bases). Trimming left V 6 bases short and J 4 bases short, with 12 bases between. Germline CDR1 LGHDT, CDR2 YNNKEL (reference sequence). The CDR3 covers 13 residues. DNA of the CDR3: TGTGCCAGCAGACAGGTTGGGGGCACTGAAGCTTTCTTT. Translated, it gives CASRQVGGTEAFF.

In DNA, the CDR3 is TGTGCCAGCAGAGCACTAGCGGGGGGCCTAAAAAGCTCCTACAATGAGCAGTTCTTC. As protein: CASRALAGGLKSSYNEQFF. The chain has TRBV6-1 and TRBJ2-1; 12 nucleotides match TRBD2. The germline gives CDR1 MNHNS, CDR2 SASEGT. The CDR3 has 19 amino acids. V lost 6 bases to trimming and J lost 0 bases; unmatched junction nucleotides: 12.

V usage is TRBV3-1 and J usage is TRBJ2-7; 12 bases fit TRBD2. In germline, CDR1 is LGHDT, CDR2 YNNKEL (reference sequence). The CDR3 is 17 residues long. The junction had 10 bases not matched to a gene; V was cut back by 5 bases and J by 2 bases. The CDR3 protein is CASSFGGLAGTTYEQYF. As DNA, the CDR3 is TGTGCCAGCAGCTTTGGAGGACTAGCGGGGACGACCTACGAGCAGTACTTC.

The chain combines TRBV4-3 with TRBJ1-2; D not resolved. V gave up 0 bases and J gave up 4 bases, with 9 bases separating them. The germline gives CDR1 LGHNA, CDR2 YSLEER. The CDR3 contains 14 residues. CDR3 coding DNA: TGCGCCAGCAGCCAAGATTGGGAGGGCTATGGCTACACCTTC. It translates to CASSQDWEGYGYTF.

This clonotype was observed a few times. The chain joins TRBV4-2 to TRBJ1-5; D unclear. The CDR3 is made up of 14 amino acids. Germline V CDR1 and CDR2: LGHNA, YNFKEQ. Trimming shortened V by 1 base and J by 4 bases, and 8 bases separated the two germline ends. The CDR3 nucleotides are TGTGCCAGCAGCCAAGGCCCCACTAATCAGCCCCAGCATTTT. It specifies CASSQGPTNQPQHF.

The chain recombines TRBV4-1 with TRBJ2-2, with D uncertain. Germline CDR1 MGHRA, CDR2 YSYEKL. There are 14 residues in the CDR3. The germline V and J ends were trimmed by 5 bases and 1 base, with 8 bases remaining between them. CDR3 residues: CASSIQLNTGELFF. CDR3 nucleotides: TGCGCCAGCAGCATACAGTTGAACACCGGGGAGCTGTTTTTT.

This chain connects TRBV9 to TRBJ2-1, with D possibly TRBD2 on 7 matching bases. With 7 bases removed from V and 4 bases from J, the gap between germline ends came to 21 bases. The CDR3 consists of 16 residues. The germline V gene has CDR1 SGDLS and CDR2 YYNGEE. The CDR3 here is CASGSSPGGAYNEQFF. The CDR3 region has the DNA TGTGCCAGCGGCTCCTCACCGGGGGGCGCATACAATGAGCAGTTCTTC.

The chain carries TRBV20-1 and TRBJ2-5, with a weak D call TRBD1 (5 bases). Germline loops: CDR1 DFQATT, CDR2 SNEGSKA (reference sequence). The CDR3 length is 14 residues. The V end lost 3 bases, the J end lost 6 bases, and 17 bases lay between the germline ends. The CDR3 DNA is TGCAGTGCTAGTCTGGGGCCCGGGTCCCAGACCCAGTACTTC. Translating gives CSASLGPGSQTQYF.

V usage is TRBV29-1 and J usage is TRBJ1-1; D is uncertain. V lost 4 bases and J 3 bases, leaving 12 bases between the germline ends. CDR1 is SQVTM and CDR2 is ANQGSEA in the germline V gene. This CDR3 comprises 13 residues. In nucleotides, the CDR3 is TGCAGCGTTGTTGGGAAGAGGGACACTGAAGCTTTCTTT. This translates into CSVVGKRDTEAFF.

The chain is built from TRBV7-2 and TRBJ2-1; possible D gene TRBD1, 6 bases. Germline CDR1 SGHTA, CDR2 FQGNSA. The CDR3 is 18 residues long. V lost 5 bases and J lost 9, with 29 bases in between. Here the CDR3 reads CASSQTTATGSRGGEQFF. Here the CDR3 DNA reads TGTGCCAGCAGCCAGACCACTGCTACAGGGTCCAGAGGGGGTGAGCAGTTCTTC.

This clonotype occurred a few times. The chain links TRBV7-2 to TRBJ1-2; 7 positions match TRBD1. The CDR3 totals 16 residues. V lost 5 bases, J lost 4 bases, and 13 bases stayed unmatched. Germline values: CDR1 SGHTA, CDR2 FQGNSA. The CDR3 DNA reads as TGTGCCAGCAGCAAACTGACAGGGCTTTGGGCCTATGGCTACACCTTC. Protein sequence: CASSKLTGLWAYGYTF. The whole variable domain, filled in from reference TRBV7-2 and TRBJ1-2, reads GAGVSQSPSNKVTEKGKDVELRCDPISGHTALYWYRQSLGQGLEFLIYFQGNSAPDKSGLPSDRFSAERTGGSVSTLTIQRTQQEDSAVYLCASSKLTGLWAYGYTFGSGTRLTVV.